The 32 T cell receptor beta chains listed next were all sequenced from one sample in a study of cytomegalovirus exposure and HLA in healthy donors. The study ran its PCR with 60 Vbeta and 13 Jbeta primers. TCRdb keeps only in-frame clones here, not all; method: immunoSEQ multiplex PCR. Of tens of thousands of clones in the sample, around 53% were seen once. What was sequenced was PBMCs. Source of these receptors: a middle-aged woman in good health and CMV-seropositive.

The rearrangement uses TRBV7-9 and TRBJ1-1, with 8 bases fitting TRBD1. CDR3 length: 14 residues. CDR1 is SEHNR and CDR2 is FQNEAQ in the germline V gene (reference sequence). The V and J ends lost 6 bases and 5 bases, in that order; junction bases with no gene match: 8. As DNA, the CDR3 is TGTGCCAGCAGGGAGCAGGGGGCGCGGACTGAAGCTTTCTTT. This sequence encodes CASREQGARTEAFF.

The chain joins TRBV30 to TRBJ2-2; 7 nucleotides line up with TRBD1. The germline V gene has CDR1 GTSNPN and CDR2 SVGIG (reference sequence). V lost 3 bases and J lost 7; bases outside the gene matches: 8. The CDR3 runs 14 residues. The CDR3 loop reads CAWRTRTGFGELFF. CDR3 coding DNA: TGTGCCTGGAGGACCAGGACAGGCTTCGGGGAGCTGTTTTTT.

This sequence joins TRBV6-1 and TRBJ1-2; 8 bases line up with TRBD1. V dropped 7 bases and J dropped 8; count of bases not matched to a gene: 6. This CDR3 spans 12 amino acids. Germline CDR1 and CDR2: MNHNS and SASEGT. CDR3: CASTGQVWGYTF. CDR3 nucleotide sequence: TGTGCCAGCACGGGACAGGTCTGGGGCTACACCTTC.

This clone was observed a few times. The chain joins TRBV19 to TRBJ2-7; 8 positions agree with TRBD1. CDR3 length: 14 amino acids. CDR1 is LNHDA and CDR2 is SQIVND in the germline V gene (reference sequence). V trimming: 2 bases; J trimming: 4 bases; junction bases outside the gene matches: 4. This CDR3 is CASSINTGGYEQYF. The CDR3 nucleotides are TGTGCCAGTAGTATAAACACAGGGGGATACGAGCAGTACTTC.

The V and J genes are TRBV4-1 and TRBJ1-2; no clear D gene. CDR1 is MGHRA and CDR2 is YSYEKL in the germline V gene. Trimming pared 0 bases from V and 2 bases from J, leaving 7 bases between. This CDR3 contains 14 residues. CDR3 sequence (DNA): TGCGCCAGCAGCCAAGAATTCCAAAACTATGGCTACACCTTC. Encoded protein: CASSQEFQNYGYTF.

The chain carries TRBV6-5 and TRBJ2-1, with D possibly matching TRBD1 (5 bases). The ends were cut back, 2 bases at V and 3 bases at J, with 8 bases in the middle. CDR1 is MNHEY and CDR2 is SVGAGI in the germline V gene. CDR3 length: 14 residues. The CDR3: CASSYLDSYNEQFF. CDR3 coding DNA: TGTGCCAGCAGTTACCTCGACAGCTACAATGAGCAGTTCTTC.

This chain connects TRBV6-5 to TRBJ1-1; D is uncertain. The ends were cut back, 0 bases at V and 6 bases at J, with 11 bases in the middle. Germline loops: CDR1 MNHEY, CDR2 SVGAGI. CDR3 size: 14 residues. This chain's CDR3 is CASSYSSQSSEAFF. In DNA form, the CDR3 reads TGTGCCAGCAGTTACTCGTCCCAAAGCTCTGAAGCTTTCTTT.

This sequence joins TRBV7-3 and TRBJ2-7; tentatively, D is TRBD1 (6 bases). CDR3 size: 14 residues. CDR1 is SGHTA, CDR2 FQGTGA, per germline. V lost 4 bases and J 0 bases, leaving 10 bases between the germline ends. In DNA form, the CDR3 reads TGTGCCAGCAGCTCCACAGGGAGCTCCTACGAGCAGTACTTC. Translation gives CASSSTGSSYEQYF.

The rearrangement uses TRBV10-2 and TRBJ2-3, with TRBD2 as a possible D gene (5 bases). The CDR3 totals 13 residues. Trimming removed 3 bases from V and 5 bases from J, with 9 bases in between. Germline V gives CDR1 WSHSY, CDR2 SAAADI. The CDR3 reads CASSEPGKDTQYF. The DNA for the CDR3 is TGCGCCAGCAGTGAACCGGGGAAAGATACGCAGTATTTT.

This chain joins TRBV7-2 and TRBJ1-5; D not certain. From germline, CDR1 is SGHTA and CDR2 FQGNSA. With 1 base removed from V and 7 bases from J, the gap between germline ends came to 8 bases. CDR3 size: 13 residues. The CDR3 protein is CASSLDFLQPQHF. The DNA for the CDR3 is TGTGCCAGCAGCTTAGACTTTCTCCAGCCCCAGCATTTT.

This clone is deemed medium-sized. V gene TRBV28 combines with J gene TRBJ1-6, with 8 bases fitting TRBD1. The CDR3 is 17 amino acids. Per germline, CDR1 MDHEN and CDR2 SYDVKM. The junction had 10 bases not matched to a gene; V was cut back by 2 bases and J by 7 bases. The CDR3 nucleotides read TGTGCCAGCAGTTTAAGGACAGGGATCGGGGAAAATTCACCCCTCCACTTT. It yields the protein CASSLRTGIGENSPLHF.

This clone turned up a few times. The chain joins TRBV10-1 to TRBJ2-7, with D perhaps TRBD2 (6 bases). Germline V gene sequence: CDR1 WNHNN, CDR2 SYGVQD (reference sequence). Trimming took off 4 bases at V and 6 bases at J, with 10 bases between the two ends. The CDR3 contains 12 residues. The CDR3 is CASSAGLPEQYF. The DNA of the CDR3 is TGCGCCAGCAGTGCGGGACTCCCCGAGCAGTACTTC.

J is TRBJ1-1 and V is TRBV6-5; no reliable D call. V shed 4 bases and J shed 0 bases, with 9 bases lying between them. Germline values: CDR1 MNHEY, CDR2 SVGAGI. CDR3 length: 14 amino acids. In DNA, the CDR3 is TGTGCCAGCAGTTCCGAGCCGGTGAACACTGAAGCTTTCTTT. It translates to CASSSEPVNTEAFF.

This chain connects TRBV7-2 to TRBJ2-5, with unresolved D. Deletions cut 5 bases from V and 0 bases from J, with 19 bases between. This CDR3 region has 17 residues. Germline CDR1 SGHTA, CDR2 FQGNSA. DNA of the CDR3: TGTGCCAGCAGCCTAAGTGGTAGACATGCGTACCAAGAGACCCAGTACTTC. This encodes CASSLSGRHAYQETQYF. The variable domain in full, with the rest retrieved from reference TRBV7-2 and TRBJ2-5, is GAGVSQSPSNKVTEKGKDVELRCDPISGHTALYWYRQSLGQGLEFLIYFQGNSAPDKSGLPSDRFSAERTGGSVSTLTIQRTQQEDSAVYLCASSLSGRHAYQETQYFGPGTRLLVL.

Remarks on this clone: The germline gene is not matched at one end of the junction; a read error may be the cause. The rearrangement links TRBV30 to TRBJ2-6; 7 nucleotides line up with TRBD1. This CDR3 region has 16 residues. Per the germline V gene, CDR1 is GTSNPN and CDR2 is SVGIG (reference sequence). In nucleotides, the CDR3 is TGTGCCTGGAGTCGGCAGGGGGAGTCTGGGGCCAACGTCCTAACTTTC. This sequence encodes CAWSRQGESGANVLTF.

The V call is TRBV14, the J call TRBJ1-5; D perhaps matches TRBD1 (6 bases). The CDR3 runs 16 residues. Germline V gene sequence: CDR1 SGHDN, CDR2 FVKESK. With 3 bases removed from V and 3 bases from J, the gap between germline ends came to 15 bases. The CDR3, as DNA: TGTGCCAGCAGCCAGGGGGAAAGACAGGCCAATCAGCCCCAGCATTTT. It encodes CASSQGERQANQPQHF.

This clone was picked up many times. This chain links TRBV5-1 with TRBJ2-1; the match to TRBD2 covers 13 bases. The CDR3 sequence is 17 residues long. V was clipped by 6 bases and J by 3 bases; unmatched bases: 9. From germline, CDR1 is SGHRS and CDR2 YFSETQ. The DNA for the CDR3 is TGCGCCAGCACCTATAACGGACTAGCGGGGGTCTACAATGAGCAGTTCTTC. The encoded protein is CASTYNGLAGVYNEQFF.

This clone showed up just a few times. The chain carries TRBV25-1 and TRBJ2-5; D gene uncertain. Germline V gene data show CDR1 as MGHDK and CDR2 as SYGVNS. The CDR3 runs 15 residues. Trimming removed 3 bases from V and 0 bases from J, with 11 bases in between. The DNA for the CDR3 is TGTGCCAGCAGTGATTTCGGTTCCCACCAAGAGACCCAGTACTTC. Amino acid sequence: CASSDFGSHQETQYF.

In its sample, this clone is medium-sized. Mismatch with germline at one junction end may stem from a read error. The chain is built from TRBV7-7 and TRBJ1-6, with 9 bases matching TRBD1. The germline gives CDR1 SSHAT, CDR2 FNYEAQ (reference sequence). The CDR3 is 14 amino acids. As DNA, the CDR3 is TGTGCTAGCAGCGGGGACAGGGAGAATTCACCCCTCCACTTT. Amino acid sequence: CASSGDRENSPLHF.

The chain carries TRBV18 and TRBJ1-2; the match to TRBD1 covers 7 bases. V shed 4 bases, J shed 6 bases, and the junction held 5 bases outside the gene matches. The germline CDR1 and CDR2 sequences are KGHSH and LQKENI. The CDR3 loop spans 13 amino acids. The CDR3 DNA sequence: TGTGCCAGCTCACTCGACAGGGTTGATGGCTACACCTTC. It is translated as CASSLDRVDGYTF.

The CDR3 here is CASSLAGQGGNTIYF. The CDR3 bases are TGTGCCAGCAGCTTAGCAGGACAGGGAGGAAACACCATATATTTT. This chain joins TRBV7-8 and TRBJ1-3, with 8 bases lining up with TRBD1. The CDR3 spans 15 residues. V lost 0 bases, J lost 4 bases, and 2 bases stayed unmatched. Germline lookup yields CDR1 SGHVS and CDR2 FQNEAQ.

The V call is TRBV6-5, the J call TRBJ1-2; 8 bases are a match to TRBD1. Germline V CDR1 and CDR2: MNHEY, SVGAGI. Losses at the gene ends were 0 bases for V and 3 bases for J; bases not matched to a gene: 3. The CDR3 extends over 15 amino acids. The CDR3 loop is CASSYSRQGYYGYTF. CDR3 nucleotide sequence: TGTGCCAGCAGTTACTCCCGACAGGGGTACTATGGCTACACCTTC.

The chain combines TRBV2 with TRBJ2-1; 9 bases map to TRBD2. J lost 7 bases, V lost 6 bases, and 13 bases had no gene match. This CDR3 comprises 16 residues. CDR1 is SNHLY, CDR2 FYNNEI, per germline. The DNA for the CDR3 is TGTGCCAGCAGGGTCAACGCGGGGGGGGCAAGGAATGAGCAGTTCTTC. Protein product: CASRVNAGGARNEQFF.

V usage is TRBV11-1 and J usage is TRBJ2-5; D unresolved. Trimming removed 6 bases from V and 5 bases from J, with 13 bases in between. Germline V lookup: CDR1 SGHAT, CDR2 FQDESV (reference sequence). CDR3 length equals 13 residues. The DNA of the CDR3 is TGTGCCAGCAGTTACCATAGAAGCGAGACCCAGTACTTC. Its protein is CASSYHRSETQYF. The full variable domain, rest sourced from reference TRBV11-1 and TRBJ2-5, is EAEVAQSPRYKITEKSQAVAFWCDPISGHATLYWYRQILGQGPELLVQFQDESVVDDSQLPKDRFSAERLKGVDSTLKIQPAELGDSAMYLCASSYHRSETQYFGPGTRLLVL.

The rearrangement joins TRBV5-1 to TRBJ2-7; D call uncertain. V was shortened by 0 bases and J by 0 bases, with 10 bases between the two germline ends. Germline assignment: CDR1 SGHRS and CDR2 YFSETQ. The CDR3 has 15 residues. As DNA, the CDR3 is TGCGCCAGCAGCTTGGATGGGCAAAGCTCCTACGAGCAGTACTTC. Protein: CASSLDGQSSYEQYF. Together with reference TRBV5-1 and TRBJ2-7, the CDR3 gives the full variable domain: KAGVTQTPRYLIKTRGQQVTLSCSPISGHRSVSWYQQTPGQGLQFLFEYFSETQRNKGNFPGRFSGRQFSNSRSEMNVSTLELGDSALYLCASSLDGQSSYEQYFGPGTRLTVT.

This chain uses TRBV7-3 with TRBJ2-2, with D uncertain. This CDR3 comprises 12 residues. Germline CDR1 and CDR2: SGHTA and FQGTGA. V gave up 2 bases and J gave up 6 bases, with 4 bases separating them. The CDR3 region has the DNA TGTGCCAGCAGCTTAGTCTCCGGGGAGCTGTTTTTT. Translation: CASSLVSGELFF.

This clone has only a few counts. The chain combines TRBV6-1 with TRBJ2-7; 7 bases line up with TRBD1. CDR3 length: 14 amino acids. In germline, CDR1 is MNHNS, CDR2 SASEGT. With 8 bases clipped from V and 6 bases from J, the junction kept 13 bases outside the gene matches. The CDR3 nucleotides are TGTGCCAGCCGAGGACAGGAGACCTTTCGCGAGCAGTACTTC. This sequence encodes CASRGQETFREQYF.

This clone was counted a few times. The genes are TRBV25-1 and TRBJ2-1; TRBD2 agrees at 13 bases. Germline V gene data show CDR1 as MGHDK and CDR2 as SYGVNS. CDR3 length: 15 amino acids. V lost 6 bases, J lost 9 bases, and 8 bases stayed unmatched. CDR3 protein: CASRREGLAGIEQFF. For the CDR3, the DNA is TGTGCCAGCAGAAGGGAGGGACTAGCGGGGATTGAGCAGTTCTTC.

In its sample, this clone was seen a few times. The V and J genes are TRBV4-1 and TRBJ1-1, with D possibly being TRBD1 (5 bases). The ends were cut back, 4 bases at V and 4 bases at J, with 10 bases in the middle. The germline V gene has CDR1 MGHRA and CDR2 YSYEKL. The CDR3 runs to 13 residues. The CDR3 region is CASSLTQGTEAFF. The DNA for the CDR3 is TGCGCCAGCAGCCTTACCCAGGGCACTGAAGCTTTCTTT.

V is TRBV6-4 and J is TRBJ2-5; the match to TRBD2 covers 11 bases. V lost 0 bases, J lost 5 bases, and 5 bases stayed unmatched. Germline CDR1 reads MRHNA; CDR2 reads SNTAGT. The CDR3 runs 16 residues. The CDR3 DNA reads as TGTGCCAGCAGTGACTCTGTAGCGGGGGGGCCGGAGACCCAGTACTTC. It specifies CASSDSVAGGPETQYF.

This clone was observed a handful of times. This rearrangement joins TRBV9 to TRBJ2-5; D gene unclear. Germline V CDR1 and CDR2: SGDLS, YYNGEE. The length of the CDR3 is 15 residues. V shed 3 bases and J shed 5 bases, with 17 bases lying between them. The CDR3 region is CASSETGSGRETQYF. CDR3 coding DNA: TGTGCCAGCAGCGAGACCGGTTCGGGTCGGGAGACCCAGTACTTC.

J is TRBJ1-3 and V is TRBV7-9, with 7 nucleotides matching TRBD1. This CDR3 region has 13 residues. Germline CDR1 SEHNR, CDR2 FQNEAQ (reference sequence). J gave up 4 bases and V 3 bases, and 0 bases lay outside the gene matches. The CDR3 is CASSLDRGNTIYF. The CDR3 DNA sequence: TGTGCCAGCAGCTTGGACAGGGGAAACACCATATATTTT. The full variable domain, in which reference TRBV7-9 and TRBJ1-3 provide the parts outside the CDR3, is DTGVSQNPRHKITKRGQNVTFRCDPISEHNRLYWYRQTLGQGPEFLTYFQNEAQLEKSRLLSDRFSAERPKGSFSTLEIQRTEQGDSAMYLCASSLDRGNTIYFGEGSWLTVV.